This T cell receptor beta chain derives from a study of CD8 T cells in Susac syndrome. Trimming pared 4 bases from V and 6 bases from J, leaving 22 bases between. The CDR3 covers 16 residues. Germline CDR1 MNHEY, CDR2 SMNVEV (reference sequence). An amount of RNA that ranged from roughly 0.5 to 1 ug was reverse transcribed with random hexamers. TCR beta CDR3 was amplified by immunoSEQ multiplex PCR. This amplification extended across 54 Vbeta and 13 Jbeta segments. TCRdb processed the immunoSEQ multiplex PCR reads anew with MiXCR; each CDR3 protein has one entry. This sample has roughly 86,000 distinct CDR3 sequences, with approximately 96% found just once.

This TCR derives from a human donor with Susac syndrome. J is TRBJ2-7 and V is TRBV27; tentative D call: TRBD2 (7 bases). The sample taken for sequencing was CD8+ T cells from PBMCs. CDR3 nucleotides: TGTGCCAGCAGTTCGTCCCCGGGGGGCCAGGTCGGCGAGCAGTACTTC. Its protein product is CASSSSPGGQVGEQYF.